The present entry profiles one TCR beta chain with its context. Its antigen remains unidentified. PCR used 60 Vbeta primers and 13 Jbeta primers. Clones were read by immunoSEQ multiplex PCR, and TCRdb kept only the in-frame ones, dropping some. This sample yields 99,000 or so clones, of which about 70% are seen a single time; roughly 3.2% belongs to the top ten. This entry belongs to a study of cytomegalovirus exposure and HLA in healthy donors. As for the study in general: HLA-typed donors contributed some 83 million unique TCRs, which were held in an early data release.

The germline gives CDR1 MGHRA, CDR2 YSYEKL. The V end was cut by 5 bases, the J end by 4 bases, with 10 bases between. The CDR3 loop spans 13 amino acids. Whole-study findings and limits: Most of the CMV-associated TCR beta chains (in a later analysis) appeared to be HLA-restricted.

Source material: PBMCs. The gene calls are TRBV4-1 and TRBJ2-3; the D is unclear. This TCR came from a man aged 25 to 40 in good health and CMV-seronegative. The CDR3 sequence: CASSVSEADTQYF. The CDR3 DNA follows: TGCGCCAGCAGCGTATCAGAGGCAGATACGCAGTATTTT.